This TCR beta chain is drawn from a study of blood T cell repertoires in COVID-19. Study information: Nucleic acid was either cDNA or gDNA, and it came from T cells, B-cell-depleted T cells, or PBMCs.

Those enrolled, adults aged 18 to 89 years, came from around 25 US areas. Participant-reported clinical history was the basis for cohort assignment. Assay: immunoSEQ multiplex PCR; the TCRdb copy retains only in-frame clones and omits some. This repertoire shows about 150,000 clones, 80% to 90% found once; its top ten account for around 7.1%. V was clipped by 7 bases and J by 0 bases, with 10 bases between them. CDR1 and CDR2 from the germline V gene are SNHLY and FYNNEI. The CDR3 is 14 residues long. The sample taken for sequencing was PBMCs or T cells enriched from blood (not recorded which). The rearrangement joins TRBV2 to TRBJ1-3; tentative D call: TRBD1 (6 bases). This receptor was identified in a man over 45 who had recovered from COVID-19. The CDR3 DNA follows: TGTGCCAGCATTCGCAGGGGCTCTGGAAACACCATATATTTT. Residues: CASIRRGSGNTIYF.